This TCR beta chain was sequenced in a study of identifying expanded T cells in peripheral blood. Deletions cut 5 bases from V and 4 bases from J, with 11 bases between. Per the germline V gene, CDR1 is MNHEY and CDR2 is SVGAGI. The CDR3 loop spans 13 amino acids. The assay was immunoSEQ multiplex PCR, and TCRdb's table has in-frame clones only and misses some. The sample has under 150,000 clones, roughly 82% seen once; the top ten hold around 3.3%. Healthy donors had no documented immune events, such as infections, while sampled. This receptor was identified in a person aged 18 to 69 in good health. Sequenced input: blood. The chain carries TRBV6-5 and TRBJ1-2, with D perhaps matching TRBD1 (5 bases). The CDR3 nucleotides read TGTGCCAGCAGTCCGCAGGGTGGCTATGGCTACACCTTC. Its protein product is CASSPQGGYGYTF.